A single sample is the source of the 5 T cell receptor beta chains below, sequenced in a study of T cells in localized non-small cell lung cancer. Here immunoSEQ multiplex PCR was the method, and the copy in TCRdb shows in-frame clones only, minus some. The sample lists tens of thousands of clones; about nine tenths were seen once. The starting material was peripheral blood mononuclear cells, obtained before any cancer treatment. Receptors originate from a male donor at least 60 years old with stage II lung adenocarcinoma.

V and J are TRBV18 and TRBJ1-1, with D maybe TRBD1 (5 bases). This CDR3 is 14 amino acids long. With 1 base removed from V and 4 bases from J, the gap between germline ends came to 10 bases. Germline V gives CDR1 KGHSH, CDR2 LQKENI. CDR3: CASSPRGAGTEAFF. DNA of the CDR3: TGTGCCAGCTCACCACGAGGGGCTGGCACTGAAGCTTTCTTT.

J is TRBJ2-7 and V is TRBV30; 9 bases match TRBD2. The CDR3 sequence is 18 residues long. Germline CDR1 GTSNPN, CDR2 SVGIG (reference sequence). The V gene end was trimmed by 0 bases and the J gene end by 4 bases; junction bases not matched to a gene: 16. The CDR3 region is CAWSVYRLAGTVRYEQYF. The DNA for the CDR3 is TGTGCCTGGAGTGTATATAGGCTAGCGGGGACTGTCAGGTACGAGCAGTACTTC.

The chain has TRBV19 and TRBJ2-7, with 8 bases identical to TRBD2. J lost 3 bases, V lost 6 bases, and 7 bases had no gene match. The germline V gene encodes CDR1 LNHDA and CDR2 SQIVND (reference sequence). The CDR3 consists of 14 residues. CDR3 residues: CASSLSGGYYEQYF. The CDR3 DNA sequence: TGTGCCAGTAGCCTGAGCGGGGGTTACTACGAGCAGTACTTC.

The gene calls are TRBV5-6 and TRBJ2-3; a possible D gene is TRBD1 (5 bases). V was pared by 0 bases and J by 2 bases, with 19 bases between. This CDR3 spans 18 amino acids. Germline loops: CDR1 SGHDT, CDR2 YYEEEE. DNA of the CDR3: TGTGCCAGCAGCTTGGCGAGGCTAAATCAGGGTTACACAGATACGCAGTATTTT. It encodes CASSLARLNQGYTDTQYF.

This sequence joins TRBV28 and TRBJ2-7, with D possibly matching TRBD1 (5 bases). From germline, CDR1 is MDHEN and CDR2 SYDVKM. CDR3 length: 15 amino acids. The V end was cut by 5 bases, the J end by 1 base, with 15 bases between. The CDR3 DNA follows: TGTGCCAGCAGTCCTACAGGTGCCAGGTCCTACGAGCAGTACTTC. Protein: CASSPTGARSYEQYF.